The 23 T cell receptor beta chains below come from one sample, sequenced in a study of cytomegalovirus exposure and HLA in healthy donors. Only in-frame clones appear in the TCRdb table, and some are missing; sequencing was by immunoSEQ multiplex PCR. The profile covers 50,000 to 65,000 clones, with roughly nine tenths appearing a single time and 7.5% to 10% taken by the ten largest. Sequencing used PBMCs. Every receptor here comes from a woman aged 18-35 years in good health and CMV-seropositive.

The chain carries TRBV7-2 and TRBJ2-1; D might be TRBD1 (6 bases). Per the germline V gene, CDR1 is SGHTA and CDR2 is FQGNSA. This CDR3 contains 12 residues. V was pared by 3 bases and J by 8 bases, with 8 bases between. CDR3 in DNA: TGTGCCAGCAGCTTTAACAGGGATGAGCAGTTCTTC. Translation: CASSFNRDEQFF.

The rearrangement joins TRBV9 to TRBJ2-5; tentative D call: TRBD1 (6 bases). The CDR3 loop spans 14 amino acids. Germline lookup yields CDR1 SGDLS and CDR2 YYNGEE. V lost 0 bases, J lost 5 bases, and 11 bases lay in between. The DNA for the CDR3 is TGTGCCAGCAGCGTAGAGGGGGTCGGGGAGACCCAGTACTTC. Residues: CASSVEGVGETQYF. The entire variable domain, with the rest obtained from reference TRBV9 and TRBJ2-5, is as follows: DSGVTQTPKHLITATGQRVTLRCSPRSGDLSVYWYQQSLDQGLQFLIQYYNGEERAKGNILERFSAQQFPDLHSELNLSSLELGDSALYFCASSVEGVGETQYFGPGTRLLVL.

This chain joins TRBV18 and TRBJ2-5, with TRBD1 matching over 7 bases. This CDR3 has 14 amino acids. Germline CDR1 reads KGHSH; CDR2 reads LQKENI. V lost 6 bases, J lost 1 base, and 5 bases stayed unmatched. The CDR3, as DNA: TGTGCCAGCTCTGGGACAGCACTCCAAGAGACCCAGTACTTC. It codes for CASSGTALQETQYF.

The V gene is TRBV9, the J gene TRBJ2-1; TRBD2 agrees at 10 bases. Germline V gene lookup returns CDR1 SGDLS and CDR2 YYNGEE. The CDR3 totals 16 residues. V gave up 0 bases and J gave up 9 bases; unmatched junction bases: 9. This chain's CDR3 is CASSVGAGGAQGEQFF. CDR3 coding DNA: TGTGCCAGCAGCGTAGGAGCGGGGGGGGCCCAGGGTGAGCAGTTCTTC.

In DNA, the CDR3 is TGCGCCAGCAGCCAAGTACGTGGCAGGGGCTCTGGCTACACCTTC. Its translation: CASSQVRGRGSGYTF. The genes are TRBV4-1 and TRBJ1-2; the D gene is possibly TRBD1 (6 bases). V lost 1 base, J lost 7 bases, and 16 bases lay in between. The CDR3 sequence is 15 residues long. Germline CDR1 MGHRA, CDR2 YSYEKL.

In its sample, this clone was seen a few times. The rearrangement uses TRBV13 and TRBJ1-2; D is ambiguous. CDR1 and CDR2 from the germline V gene are PRHDT and FYEKMQ (reference sequence). V was shortened by 0 bases and J by 4 bases, with 9 bases between the two germline ends. This CDR3 is 14 amino acids long. CDR3 residues: CASSLGRGSYGYTF. CDR3 coding DNA: TGTGCCAGCAGCTTAGGGCGGGGTAGCTATGGCTACACCTTC.

This chain uses TRBV6-6 with TRBJ1-2, with D unresolved. The V end lost 4 bases, the J end lost 7 bases, and 7 bases lay between the germline ends. The CDR3 covers 11 residues. Germline V CDR1 and CDR2: MNHNY, SVGAGI (reference sequence). CDR3 in DNA: TGTGCCAGCAGTTCGACATCTGGCTACACCTTC. Encoded protein: CASSSTSGYTF.

The rearrangement joins TRBV19 to TRBJ1-2; unclear D gene. This CDR3 comprises 14 residues. The ends were cut back, 10 bases at V and 1 base at J, with 16 bases in the middle. In germline, CDR1 is LNHDA, CDR2 SQIVND (reference sequence). DNA of the CDR3: TGTGCCACAACGGGATACACCGGTAACTATGGCTACACCTTC. It is translated as CATTGYTGNYGYTF.

The chain uses TRBV28 and TRBJ2-7; 7 nucleotides match TRBD1. Trimming took 2 bases from V and 6 from J; bases not matched to a gene: 7. Germline values: CDR1 MDHEN, CDR2 SYDVKM. The CDR3 runs to 14 residues. Here the CDR3 DNA reads TGTGCCAGCAGTTTACGACAGGGTTGGGGCGAGCAGTACTTC. This translates into CASSLRQGWGEQYF.

This chain connects TRBV7-6 to TRBJ1-6; 7 bases line up with TRBD1. V gave up 5 bases and J gave up 7 bases; unmatched junction bases: 8. The germline V gene has CDR1 SGHVS and CDR2 FNYEAQ. CDR3 length equals 15 residues. The DNA of the CDR3 is TGTGCCAGCAGCCCCTACACAGGGGAGAATTCACCCCTCCACTTT. Translating it yields CASSPYTGENSPLHF.

The rearrangement links TRBV19 to TRBJ1-2; weak D call: TRBD1 (5 bases). The germline CDR1 and CDR2 sequences are LNHDA and SQIVND (reference sequence). This CDR3 comprises 12 residues. Trimming pared 4 bases from V and 3 bases from J, leaving 6 bases between. Written as DNA, the CDR3 is TGTGCCAGTAGTACCAGGGACTATGGCTACACCTTC. This gives the protein CASSTRDYGYTF.

This chain connects TRBV10-2 to TRBJ2-3; no firm D call. Trimming stripped 6 bases from V and 0 bases from J, with 4 bases between. Germline V gene lookup returns CDR1 WSHSY and CDR2 SAAADI. CDR3 length: 12 amino acids. CDR3: CASSTSTDTQYF. The CDR3 DNA follows: TGCGCCAGCAGCACTAGCACAGATACGCAGTATTTT.

The V and J genes are TRBV27 and TRBJ2-1; TRBD2 agrees at 11 bases. Germline V gives CDR1 MNHEY, CDR2 SMNVEV (reference sequence). J was trimmed by 0 bases and V by 9 bases; bases with no gene match: 16. This CDR3 is 19 amino acids long. In DNA form, the CDR3 reads TGTGCCAGTAGGGGTCTAACCGGGACTAGCGGTAGCTCCTACAATGAGCAGTTCTTC. This encodes CASRGLTGTSGSSYNEQFF.

The chain has TRBV15 and TRBJ2-5, with 11 nucleotides matching TRBD2. CDR3 length: 16 amino acids. With V trimmed by 6 bases and J by 5 bases, 11 bases remained unmatched. Germline V gene lookup returns CDR1 LNHNV and CDR2 YYDKDF (reference sequence). The CDR3 region has the DNA TGTGCCACCAGGATTTTAGCGGGGGGGCCGATGGAGACCCAGTACTTC. Residues: CATRILAGGPMETQYF.

The rearrangement joins TRBV29-1 to TRBJ2-1, with 9 positions matching TRBD2. This CDR3 is built from 14 residues. CDR1 and CDR2 from the germline V gene are SQVTM and ANQGSEA. With V trimmed by 7 bases and J by 8 bases, 12 bases remained unmatched. The DNA for the CDR3 is TGCAGCGAGTCGGGACTAGCAGGTTCCCATGAGCAGTTCTTC. This gives the protein CSESGLAGSHEQFF.

V usage is TRBV21-1 and J usage is TRBJ2-7; no check of the table's D call, TRBD1, against the DNA was made. TRBV21-1 is a pseudogene locus. The CDR3 runs 16 residues. CDR3 bases: TGTGCCAGCAGCAAACACCTTGACAGGCCTACCTACGAGCAGTACTTC. Encoded protein: CASSKHLDRPTYEQYF.

V and J are TRBV6-6 and TRBJ2-1; 7 nucleotides align to TRBD1. Germline V lookup: CDR1 MNHNY, CDR2 SVGAGI (reference sequence). The CDR3 has 14 amino acids. V trimming: 5 bases; J trimming: 4 bases; junction bases outside the gene matches: 5. The CDR3 nucleotides are TGTGCCAGCAGTGAGGGGGCAGAGTACAATGAGCAGTTCTTC. It codes for CASSEGAEYNEQFF.

The genes are TRBV29-1 and TRBJ1-2; TRBD1 aligns across 9 bases. The CDR3 has 14 amino acids. CDR1 SQVTM and CDR2 ANQGSEA come from the germline V gene. The junction had 6 bases not matched to a gene; V was cut back by 4 bases and J by 3 bases. In nucleotides, the CDR3 is TGCAGCGTTGTAGAGACAGGGGGATACTATGGCTACACCTTC. Encoded protein: CSVVETGGYYGYTF.

This chain links TRBV6-5 with TRBJ1-4; D uncertain. The V gene lost 0 bases and the J gene lost 8 bases, with 10 bases spanning the gap. This CDR3 is 14 amino acids long. In germline, CDR1 is MNHEY, CDR2 SVGAGI. Written as DNA, the CDR3 is TGTGCCAGCAGTTACTCCCAGATGCGGGAAAAACTGTTTTTT. Translating it yields CASSYSQMREKLFF.

The rearrangement links TRBV6-1 to TRBJ1-5, with unresolved D. Trimming took off 8 bases at V and 0 bases at J, with 8 bases between the two ends. The CDR3 loop spans 13 amino acids. Germline values: CDR1 MNHNS, CDR2 SASEGT. In nucleotides, the CDR3 is TGTGCCAGCCGATCCTATAGCAATCAGCCCCAGCATTTT. Translated: CASRSYSNQPQHF.

The chain links TRBV30 to TRBJ2-1; the D is unclear. CDR3 length equals 12 residues. The V and J ends lost 4 bases and 0 bases respectively, with 4 bases between them. Germline CDR1 reads GTSNPN; CDR2 reads SVGIG (reference sequence). CDR3 residues: CAWTVSYNEQFF. CDR3 in DNA: TGTGCCTGGACAGTCTCCTACAATGAGCAGTTCTTC.

The chain combines TRBV7-9 with TRBJ2-1; no clear D. The V end lost 3 bases, the J end lost 7 bases, and 10 bases lay between the germline ends. This CDR3 is 13 amino acids long. From germline, CDR1 is SEHNR and CDR2 FQNEAQ (reference sequence). The DNA for the CDR3 is TGTGCCAGCAGCTTTGAAGCGAGGAATGAGCAGTTCTTC. Encoded protein: CASSFEARNEQFF.

V usage is TRBV19 and J usage is TRBJ2-5; 8 bases align to TRBD1. This CDR3 is built from 14 residues. CDR1 and CDR2 from the germline V gene are LNHDA and SQIVND (reference sequence). The V and J ends lost 3 bases and 5 bases, in that order; junction bases with no gene match: 5. CDR3 in amino acids: CASSIPRTGETQYF. The CDR3 DNA reads TGTGCCAGTAGTATTCCCCGGACAGGGGAGACCCAGTACTTC.